The entry below describes one T cell receptor (beta chain). Its target is not known. The sample is drawn from a study of blood T cells in healthy people across ages. Broader study findings: The study could not conclusively compare naive and antigen-experienced cells, given its unsorted PBMCs. Strong correlation was found linking TCR beta diversity to naive T cell percentage. There was no known CMV status for donors, so expanded clonotype changes were possibly confounded.

CDR1 is MNHNS and CDR2 is SASEGT in the germline V gene. Trimming at V came to 6 bases and at J to 0 bases, leaving 4 bases not matched to a gene. There are 15 residues in the CDR3. A second 7 to 11 cycle PCR used barcoded and J-beta primers. Each CDR3 protein is one row after TCRdb ran MiXCR on the 5' RACE reads. The table lists approximately 780,000 distinct CDR3 sequences, roughly 24% of them singletons, with about 3% in the top ten. This sample also appeared in a second study, on T cells of mothers and their children.

This TCR came from a boy aged 5-17 years in good health. This chain links TRBV6-1 with TRBJ1-3, with 8 bases that match TRBD1. Source material: blood. CDR3 region: CASSRTGTSGNTIYF. The CDR3 DNA follows: TGTGCCAGCAGCAGGACAGGGACCTCTGGAAACACCATATATTTT.